These 20 T cell receptor beta chains came from one sample sequenced in a study of OX40 agonist ivuxolimab in advanced cancers. Repertoires were generated with immunoSEQ multiplex PCR, while TCRdb's copy carries only in-frame clones and drops some. The data contain around 77,000 clones, just over 90% of them seen just once; the ten biggest clones take up under 7.5%. The specimen comprised CD4+ or CD8+ T cells sorted from blood, sampled in a trial of the OX40 agonist ivuxolimab. Receptor source: an adult with an advanced solid tumor such as melanoma, head and neck, liver or kidney cancer.

The CDR3 DNA follows: TGCGCCAGCAGCCAAGGGCAGGGGAGAAGCACTGAAGCTTTCTTT. Translated: CASSQGQGRSTEAFF. The V and J genes are TRBV4-1 and TRBJ1-1; D possibly corresponds to TRBD1 (6 bases). The ends were cut back, 1 base at V and 4 bases at J, with 13 bases in the middle. This CDR3 is built from 15 residues. Germline loops: CDR1 MGHRA, CDR2 YSYEKL.

The rearrangement links TRBV6-1 to TRBJ2-3; tentative D call: TRBD1 (5 bases). The CDR3 totals 15 residues. Trimming shortened V by 4 bases and J by 4 bases, and 15 bases separated the two germline ends. Per germline, CDR1 MNHNS and CDR2 SASEGT. The CDR3 is CASSATAPTADTQYF. The CDR3 nucleotides read TGTGCCAGCAGTGCGACAGCTCCCACGGCAGATACGCAGTATTTT.

The chain is built from TRBV4-3 and TRBJ1-1, with D perhaps matching TRBD1 (6 bases). V was pared by 0 bases and J by 0 bases, with 20 bases between. Germline V gives CDR1 LGHNA, CDR2 YSLEER. The CDR3 consists of 19 residues. In DNA form, the CDR3 reads TGCGCCAGCAGCCAAGATATCGACTTGGCAGGGGATATGAACACTGAAGCTTTCTTT. It codes for CASSQDIDLAGDMNTEAFF.

DNA of the CDR3: TGTGCCAGCAGCGTAGAAGACGGTCCCTACAATGAGCAGTTCTTC. It codes for CASSVEDGPYNEQFF. This sequence joins TRBV9 and TRBJ2-1, with D uncertain. The CDR3 runs to 15 residues. The V end was cut by 0 bases, the J end by 2 bases, with 9 bases between. CDR1 and CDR2 from the germline V gene are SGDLS and YYNGEE.

This rearrangement joins TRBV6-1 to TRBJ2-7; D is perhaps TRBD2 (5 bases). The V end lost 6 bases, the J end lost 3 bases, and 12 bases lay between the germline ends. The germline CDR1 and CDR2 sequences are MNHNS and SASEGT. The CDR3 extends over 13 amino acids. CDR3 bases: TGTGCCAGCAGAAGATACGGGGACTACGAGCAGTACTTC. Its translation: CASRRYGDYEQYF.

This rearrangement joins TRBV7-9 to TRBJ2-2; no clear D gene. The V and J ends lost 9 bases and 0 bases respectively, with 8 bases between them. CDR1 and CDR2 (germline): SEHNR, FQNEAQ (reference sequence). The CDR3 extends over 13 amino acids. Here the CDR3 DNA reads TGTGCCAGTGGGCATACGAACACCGGGGAGCTGTTTTTT. Protein: CASGHTNTGELFF. Full variable domain (outside the CDR3, taken from reference TRBV7-9 and TRBJ2-2): DTGVSQNPRHKITKRGQNVTFRCDPISEHNRLYWYRQTLGQGPEFLTYFQNEAQLEKSRLLSDRFSAERPKGSFSTLEIQRTEQGDSAMYLCASGHTNTGELFFGEGSRLTVL.

The J gene is TRBJ2-7, the V gene TRBV30, with a weak D call TRBD2 (6 bases). Germline assignment: CDR1 GTSNPN and CDR2 SVGIG (reference sequence). Trimming took off 5 bases at V and 6 bases at J, with 14 bases between the two ends. This CDR3 region has 12 residues. The chain's CDR3 is CAWSGLLGEQYF. CDR3 DNA sequence: TGTGCCTGGTCGGGACTGCTGGGCGAGCAGTACTTC. Together with reference TRBV30 and TRBJ2-7, the CDR3 gives the full variable domain: SQTIHQWPATLVQPVGSPLSLECTVEGTSNPNLYWYRQAAGRGLQLLFYSVGIGQISSEVPQNLSASRPQDRQFILSSKKLLLSDSGFYLCAWSGLLGEQYFGPGTRLTVT.

CDR3: CASSLESNEKLFF. For the CDR3, the DNA is TGTGCCAGCAGCTTGGAGTCTAATGAAAAACTGTTTTTT. The gene calls are TRBV5-4 and TRBJ1-4; D not certain. Per the germline V gene, CDR1 is SGHNT and CDR2 is YYREEE (reference sequence). Trimming stripped 0 bases from V and 3 bases from J, with 3 bases between. The CDR3 extends over 13 amino acids.

The chain combines TRBV9 with TRBJ1-4, with TRBD1 as a possible D gene (5 bases). Germline assignment: CDR1 SGDLS and CDR2 YYNGEE. Trimming pared 7 bases from V and 7 bases from J, leaving 8 bases between. The CDR3 spans 11 residues. The CDR3 region has the DNA TGTGCCAGCGGGACTTCTGAAAAACTGTTTTTT. Translating it yields CASGTSEKLFF.

V is TRBV27 and J is TRBJ1-2; TRBD1 is a possible D gene (5 bases). The CDR3 is 14 amino acids. Germline assignment: CDR1 MNHEY and CDR2 SMNVEV (reference sequence). The V gene lost 4 bases and the J gene lost 3 bases, with 12 bases spanning the gap. The CDR3 DNA follows: TGTGCCAGCAGTTGGGGCACGGGATACTATGGCTACACCTTC. Protein: CASSWGTGYYGYTF.

This clone was observed once. The chain combines TRBV7-9 with TRBJ2-7; 7 bases map to TRBD1. Trimming took 3 bases from V and 2 from J; bases not matched to a gene: 16. Looked up from germline, CDR1 is SEHNR and CDR2 is FQNEAQ (reference sequence). The CDR3 has 18 residues. The CDR3 loop reads CASSFDDLSYRGTYEQYF. CDR3 coding DNA: TGTGCCAGCAGCTTCGACGACCTGTCTTACAGGGGAACCTACGAGCAGTACTTC.

The chain has TRBV29-1 and TRBJ2-7; D is perhaps TRBD2 (7 bases). The CDR3 spans 15 residues. In germline, CDR1 is SQVTM, CDR2 ANQGSEA. Trimming stripped 3 bases from V and 2 bases from J, with 17 bases between. CDR3 loop: CSVEGAGAETYEQYF. The CDR3 region has the DNA TGCAGCGTTGAGGGGGCGGGGGCGGAGACCTACGAGCAGTACTTC.

This chain uses TRBV4-1 with TRBJ2-2; D uncertain. V lost 2 bases and J 0 bases, leaving 4 bases between the germline ends. The CDR3 runs to 14 residues. Germline CDR1 is MGHRA and CDR2 is YSYEKL. The CDR3, as DNA: TGCGCCAGCAGCCAACGTTCGAACACCGGGGAGCTGTTTTTT. Its translation is CASSQRSNTGELFF.

This chain joins TRBV4-3 and TRBJ2-1; 9 bases match TRBD2. V was clipped by 0 bases and J by 2 bases; unmatched bases: 5. The CDR3 totals 17 residues. Germline V gene data show CDR1 as LGHNA and CDR2 as YSLEER. The CDR3 DNA reads TGCGCCAGCAGCCAAGATTGGCCTAGCGGGGCCTACAATGAGCAGTTCTTC. Its translation: CASSQDWPSGAYNEQFF.

The V and J genes are TRBV9 and TRBJ2-7; unclear D gene. Trimming shortened V by 0 bases and J by 2 bases, and 12 bases separated the two germline ends. This CDR3 has 15 residues. The germline V gene encodes CDR1 SGDLS and CDR2 YYNGEE. The CDR3 region is CASSVEDGPPYEQYF. CDR3 sequence (DNA): TGTGCCAGCAGCGTAGAGGACGGACCCCCCTACGAGCAGTACTTC.

This chain connects TRBV4-1 to TRBJ1-1; unclear D gene. V lost 0 bases and J lost 1, with 9 bases in between. The CDR3 covers 15 residues. CDR1 and CDR2 from the germline V gene are MGHRA and YSYEKL. CDR3 sequence: CASSQDPTANTEAFF. CDR3 DNA sequence: TGCGCCAGCAGCCAAGATCCGACGGCGAACACTGAAGCTTTCTTT.

This chain uses TRBV9 with TRBJ1-3; D ambiguous. Germline V gene lookup returns CDR1 SGDLS and CDR2 YYNGEE. Trimming stripped 8 bases from V and 0 bases from J, with 6 bases between. CDR3 length: 12 amino acids. The CDR3 nucleotides read TGTGCCAGTTCAGGCTCTGGAAACACCATATATTTT. Its translation: CASSGSGNTIYF.

The chain joins TRBV9 to TRBJ1-1, with D possibly being TRBD1 (5 bases). V lost 4 bases and J 1 base, leaving 14 bases between the germline ends. Germline V gives CDR1 SGDLS, CDR2 YYNGEE. This CDR3 is built from 15 residues. The DNA of the CDR3 is TGTGCCAGCAGCCTAGGGACGCTCGGGAACACTGAAGCTTTCTTT. The encoded protein is CASSLGTLGNTEAFF.

This chain connects TRBV6-5 to TRBJ2-1; unclear D gene. This CDR3 is 13 amino acids long. Germline-derived CDR1 and CDR2 are MNHEY and SVGAGI. V shed 6 bases and J shed 12 bases, with 18 bases lying between them. The CDR3 DNA reads as TGTGCCAGCAGCCCCTTCGGGCATTCGGGGCAGTTCTTC. Translated, it gives CASSPFGHSGQFF.

This clone was seen once. V is TRBV27 and J is TRBJ2-1, with 12 bases matching TRBD2. CDR3 size: 15 residues. Trimming cost V 6 bases and J 7 bases; bases outside gene matches: 7. The germline V gene has CDR1 MNHEY and CDR2 SMNVEV (reference sequence). The DNA of the CDR3 is TGTGCCAGCAGCACCGGGACTAGCGGGCTGAATGAGCAGTTCTTC. Its translation: CASSTGTSGLNEQFF.